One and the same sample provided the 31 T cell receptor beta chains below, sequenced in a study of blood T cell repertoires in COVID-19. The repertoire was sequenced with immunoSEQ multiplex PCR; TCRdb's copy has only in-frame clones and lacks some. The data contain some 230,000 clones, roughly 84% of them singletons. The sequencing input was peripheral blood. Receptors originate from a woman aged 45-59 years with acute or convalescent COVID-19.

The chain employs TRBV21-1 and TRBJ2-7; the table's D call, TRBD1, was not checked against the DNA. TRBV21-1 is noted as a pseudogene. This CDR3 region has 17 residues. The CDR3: CASSKSSPGQGSYEQYF. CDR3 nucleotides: TGTGCCAGCAGCAAATCTTCCCCGGGACAGGGTTCCTACGAGCAGTACTTC.

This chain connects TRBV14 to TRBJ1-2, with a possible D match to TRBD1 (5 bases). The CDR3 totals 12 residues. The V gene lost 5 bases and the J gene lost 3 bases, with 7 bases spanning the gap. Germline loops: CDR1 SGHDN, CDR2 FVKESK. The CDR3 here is CASSRQYYGYTF. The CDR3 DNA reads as TGTGCCAGCAGCAGACAGTACTATGGCTACACCTTC. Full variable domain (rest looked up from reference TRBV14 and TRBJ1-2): EAGVTQFPSHSVIEKGQTVTLRCDPISGHDNLYWYRRVMGKEIKFLLHFVKESKQDESGMPNNRFLAERTGGTYSTLKVQPAELEDSGVYFCASSRQYYGYTFGSGTRLTVV.

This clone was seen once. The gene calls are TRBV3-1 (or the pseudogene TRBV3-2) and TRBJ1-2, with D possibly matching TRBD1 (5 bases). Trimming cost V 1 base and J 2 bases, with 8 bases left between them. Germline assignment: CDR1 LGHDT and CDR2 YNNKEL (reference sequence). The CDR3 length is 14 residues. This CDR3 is CASSQATGNYGYTF. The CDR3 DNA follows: TGTGCCAGCAGCCAAGCAACAGGAAACTATGGCTACACCTTC.

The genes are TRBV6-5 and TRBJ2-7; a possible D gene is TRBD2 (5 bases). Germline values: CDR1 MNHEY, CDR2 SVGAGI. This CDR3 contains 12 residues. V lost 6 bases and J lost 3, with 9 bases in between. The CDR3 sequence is CASRDLLYEQYF. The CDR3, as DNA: TGTGCCAGCAGGGACTTGCTCTACGAGCAGTACTTC.

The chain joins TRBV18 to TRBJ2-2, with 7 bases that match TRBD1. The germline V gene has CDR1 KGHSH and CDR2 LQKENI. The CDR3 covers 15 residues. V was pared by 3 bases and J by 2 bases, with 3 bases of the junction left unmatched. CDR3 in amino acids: CASSPGTVNTGELFF. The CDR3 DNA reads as TGTGCCAGCTCACCCGGGACAGTTAACACCGGGGAGCTGTTTTTT.

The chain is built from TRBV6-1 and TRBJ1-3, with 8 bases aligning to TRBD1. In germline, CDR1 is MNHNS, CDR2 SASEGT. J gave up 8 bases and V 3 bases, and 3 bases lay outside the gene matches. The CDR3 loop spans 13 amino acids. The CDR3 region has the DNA TGTGCCAGCAGTGACAGGGGGCAGTACACCATATATTTT. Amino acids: CASSDRGQYTIYF.

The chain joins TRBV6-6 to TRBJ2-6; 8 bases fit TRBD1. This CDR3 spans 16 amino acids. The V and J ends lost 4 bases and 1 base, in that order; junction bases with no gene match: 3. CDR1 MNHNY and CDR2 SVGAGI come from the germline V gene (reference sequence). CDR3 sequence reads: CASSLQGASGANVLTF. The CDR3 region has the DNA TGTGCCAGCAGTTTGCAGGGGGCATCTGGGGCCAACGTCCTGACTTTC.

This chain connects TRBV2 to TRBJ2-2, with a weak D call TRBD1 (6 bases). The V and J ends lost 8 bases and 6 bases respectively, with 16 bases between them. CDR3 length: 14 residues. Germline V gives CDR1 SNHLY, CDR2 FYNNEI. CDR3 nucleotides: TGTGCCAGCCTACTGACAGGCGTGGCCGGGGAGCTGTTTTTT. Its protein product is CASLLTGVAGELFF.

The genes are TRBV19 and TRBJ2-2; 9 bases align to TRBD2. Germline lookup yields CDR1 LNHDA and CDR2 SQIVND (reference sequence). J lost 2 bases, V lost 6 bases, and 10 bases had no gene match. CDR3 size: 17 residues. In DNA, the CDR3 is TGTGCCAGTAGCCGCCGAGTTAGCGGGAGAAACACCGGGGAGCTGTTTTTT. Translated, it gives CASSRRVSGRNTGELFF.

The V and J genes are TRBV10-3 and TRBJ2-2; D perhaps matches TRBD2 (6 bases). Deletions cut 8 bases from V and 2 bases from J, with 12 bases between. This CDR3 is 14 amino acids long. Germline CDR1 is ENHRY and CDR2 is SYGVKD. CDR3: CAISADYNTGELFF. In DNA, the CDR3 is TGTGCCATCTCCGCGGACTATAACACCGGGGAGCTGTTTTTT.

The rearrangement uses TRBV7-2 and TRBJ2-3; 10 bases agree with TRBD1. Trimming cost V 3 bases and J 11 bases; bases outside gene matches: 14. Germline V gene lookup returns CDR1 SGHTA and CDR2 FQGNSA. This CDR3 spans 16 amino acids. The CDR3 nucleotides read TGTGCCAGCAGCTTGAACCGGGACAGGGGAGGGAAGGGGCAGTATTTT. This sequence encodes CASSLNRDRGGKGQYF.

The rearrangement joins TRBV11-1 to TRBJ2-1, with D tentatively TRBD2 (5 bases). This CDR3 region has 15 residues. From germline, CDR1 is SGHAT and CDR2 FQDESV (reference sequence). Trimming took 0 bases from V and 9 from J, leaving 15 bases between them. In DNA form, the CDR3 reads TGTGCCAGCAGCTTAGCGTCGACCCGAGCGGTTGAGCAGTTCTTC. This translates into CASSLASTRAVEQFF.

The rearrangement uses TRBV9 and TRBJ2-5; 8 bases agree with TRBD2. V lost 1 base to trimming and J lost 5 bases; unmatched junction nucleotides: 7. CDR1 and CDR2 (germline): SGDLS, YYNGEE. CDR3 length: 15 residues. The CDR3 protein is CASSVSSGSGETQYF. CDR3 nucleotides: TGTGCCAGCAGCGTATCAAGCGGGAGCGGGGAGACCCAGTACTTC.

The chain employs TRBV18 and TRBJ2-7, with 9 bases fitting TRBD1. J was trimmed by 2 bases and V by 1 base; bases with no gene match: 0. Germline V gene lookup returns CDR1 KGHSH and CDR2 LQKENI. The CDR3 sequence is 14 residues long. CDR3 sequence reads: CASSPRTGAYEQYF. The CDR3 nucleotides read TGTGCCAGCTCACCACGGACAGGGGCCTACGAGCAGTACTTC.

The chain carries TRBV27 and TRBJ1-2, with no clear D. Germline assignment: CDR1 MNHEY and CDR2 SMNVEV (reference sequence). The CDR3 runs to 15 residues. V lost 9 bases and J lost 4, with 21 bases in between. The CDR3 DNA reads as TGTGCCAGTCCCCGGGATGGTCCCCCGACCTATGGCTACACCTTC. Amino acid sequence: CASPRDGPPTYGYTF.

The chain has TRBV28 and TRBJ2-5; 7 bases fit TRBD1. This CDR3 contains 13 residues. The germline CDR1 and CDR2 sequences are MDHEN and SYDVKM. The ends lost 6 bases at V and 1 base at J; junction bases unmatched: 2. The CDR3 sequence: CASRSGGQETQYF. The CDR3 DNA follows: TGTGCCAGCAGATCAGGGGGCCAAGAGACCCAGTACTTC.

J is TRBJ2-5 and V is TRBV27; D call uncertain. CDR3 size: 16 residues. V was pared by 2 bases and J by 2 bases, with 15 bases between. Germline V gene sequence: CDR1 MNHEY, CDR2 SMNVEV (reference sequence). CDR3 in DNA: TGTGCCAGCAGTTTAGCGGTTGGCGCACTTCAAGAGACCCAGTACTTC. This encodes CASSLAVGALQETQYF.

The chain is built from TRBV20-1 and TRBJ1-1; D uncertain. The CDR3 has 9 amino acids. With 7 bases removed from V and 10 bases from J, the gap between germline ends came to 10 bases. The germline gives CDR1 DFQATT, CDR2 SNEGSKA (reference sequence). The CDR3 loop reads CSVAQLAFF. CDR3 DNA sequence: TGCAGTGTTGCACAGTTAGCTTTCTTT.

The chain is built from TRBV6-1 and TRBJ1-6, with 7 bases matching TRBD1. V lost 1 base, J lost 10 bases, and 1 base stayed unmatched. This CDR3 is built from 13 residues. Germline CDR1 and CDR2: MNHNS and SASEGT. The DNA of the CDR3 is TGTGCCAGCAGTGAAGTCAGGGGGTCACCCCTCCACTTT. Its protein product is CASSEVRGSPLHF.

CDR3 sequence (DNA): TGTGCCAGCAGTGACCCCATTGAAGGACAGGGGGCGGTGGAGACCCAGTACTTC. This translates into CASSDPIEGQGAVETQYF. The genes are TRBV6-4 and TRBJ2-5, with 11 bases lining up with TRBD1. Germline CDR1 is MRHNA and CDR2 is SNTAGT. The CDR3 runs to 18 residues. J was trimmed by 5 bases and V by 2 bases; bases with no gene match: 13.

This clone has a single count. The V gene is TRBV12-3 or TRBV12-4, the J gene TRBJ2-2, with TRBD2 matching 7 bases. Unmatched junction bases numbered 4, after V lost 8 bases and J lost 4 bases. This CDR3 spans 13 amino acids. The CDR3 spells CASLREITGELFF. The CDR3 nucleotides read TGTGCCAGCTTGCGGGAGATCACCGGGGAGCTGTTTTTT.

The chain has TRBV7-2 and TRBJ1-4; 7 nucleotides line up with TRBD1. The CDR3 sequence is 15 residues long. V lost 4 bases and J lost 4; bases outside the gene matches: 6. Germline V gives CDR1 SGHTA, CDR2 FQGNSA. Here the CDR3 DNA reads TGTGCCAGCAGCTCAAGGACAGGATTTAATGAAAAACTGTTTTTT. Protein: CASSSRTGFNEKLFF.

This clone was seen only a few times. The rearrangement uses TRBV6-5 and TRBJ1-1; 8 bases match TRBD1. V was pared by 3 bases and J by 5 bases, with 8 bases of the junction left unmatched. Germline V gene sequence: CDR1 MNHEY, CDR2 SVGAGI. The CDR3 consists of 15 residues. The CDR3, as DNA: TGTGCCAGCAGTTATTTTGGACAGGGAGGTACTGAAGCTTTCTTT. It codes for CASSYFGQGGTEAFF.

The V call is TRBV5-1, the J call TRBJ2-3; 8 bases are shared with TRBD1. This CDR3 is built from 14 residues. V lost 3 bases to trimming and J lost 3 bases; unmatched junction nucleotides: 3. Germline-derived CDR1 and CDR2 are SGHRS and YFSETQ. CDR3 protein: CASSSGQVTDTQYF. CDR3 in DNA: TGCGCCAGCAGCTCGGGACAGGTGACAGATACGCAGTATTTT.

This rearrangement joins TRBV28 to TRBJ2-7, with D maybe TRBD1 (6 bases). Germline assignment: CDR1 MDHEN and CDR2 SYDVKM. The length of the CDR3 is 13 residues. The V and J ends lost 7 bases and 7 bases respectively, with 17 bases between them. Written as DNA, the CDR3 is TGTGCCAGCATTTCCAGGGGTTTTGGAGAGCAGTACTTC. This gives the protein CASISRGFGEQYF.

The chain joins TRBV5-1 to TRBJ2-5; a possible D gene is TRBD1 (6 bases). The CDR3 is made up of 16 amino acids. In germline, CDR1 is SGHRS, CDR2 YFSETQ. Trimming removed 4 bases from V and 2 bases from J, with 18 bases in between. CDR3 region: CASSPNGGILQETQYF. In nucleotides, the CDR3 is TGCGCCAGCAGCCCCAATGGGGGCATCCTTCAAGAGACCCAGTACTTC. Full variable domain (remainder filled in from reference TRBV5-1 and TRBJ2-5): KAGVTQTPRYLIKTRGQQVTLSCSPISGHRSVSWYQQTPGQGLQFLFEYFSETQRNKGNFPGRFSGRQFSNSRSEMNVSTLELGDSALYLCASSPNGGILQETQYFGPGTRLLVL.

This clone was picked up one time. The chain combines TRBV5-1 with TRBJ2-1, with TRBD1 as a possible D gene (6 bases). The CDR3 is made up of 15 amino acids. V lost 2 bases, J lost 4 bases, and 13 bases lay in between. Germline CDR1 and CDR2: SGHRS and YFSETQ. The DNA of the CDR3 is TGCGCCAGCAGCTTACAGGGCCCAGTATACAATGAGCAGTTCTTC. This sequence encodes CASSLQGPVYNEQFF.

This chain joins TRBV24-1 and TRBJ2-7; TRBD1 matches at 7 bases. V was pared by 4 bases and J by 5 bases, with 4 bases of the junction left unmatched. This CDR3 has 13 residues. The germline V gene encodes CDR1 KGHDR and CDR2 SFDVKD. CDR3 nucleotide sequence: TGTGCCACCAGTGAGGGGACAGAAGACGAGCAGTACTTC. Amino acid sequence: CATSEGTEDEQYF.

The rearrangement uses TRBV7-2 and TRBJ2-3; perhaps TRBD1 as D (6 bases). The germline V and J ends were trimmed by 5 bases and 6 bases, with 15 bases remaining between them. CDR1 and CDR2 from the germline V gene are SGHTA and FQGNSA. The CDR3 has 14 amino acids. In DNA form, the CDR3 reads TGTGCCAGCAGCCTACGGGACATATTGGATACGCAGTATTTT. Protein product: CASSLRDILDTQYF.

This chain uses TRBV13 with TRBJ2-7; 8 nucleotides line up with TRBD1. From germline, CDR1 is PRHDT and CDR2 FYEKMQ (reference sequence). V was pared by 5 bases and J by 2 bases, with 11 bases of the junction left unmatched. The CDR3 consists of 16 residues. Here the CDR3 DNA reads TGTGCCAGCAGCCCCAGACAGGGGTCAAAGGCCTACGAGCAGTACTTC. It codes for CASSPRQGSKAYEQYF.

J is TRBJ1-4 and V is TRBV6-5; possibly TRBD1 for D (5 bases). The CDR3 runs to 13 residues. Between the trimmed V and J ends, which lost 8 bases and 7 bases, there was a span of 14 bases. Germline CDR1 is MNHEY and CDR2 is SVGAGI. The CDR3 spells CASFEAGGEKLFF. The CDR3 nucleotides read TGTGCCAGCTTTGAGGCGGGGGGTGAAAAACTGTTTTTT.